Below, one T cell receptor beta chain is given with its context. This record belongs to a study of cytomegalovirus exposure and HLA in healthy donors. The CDR3 has 13 amino acids. Germline V gene data show CDR1 as WNHNN and CDR2 as SYGVQD (reference sequence). Trimming cost V 4 bases and J 15 bases; bases outside gene matches: 7. PCR was performed using 60 Vbeta and 13 Jbeta primers. Generated by immunoSEQ multiplex PCR, the TCRdb table keeps only in-frame clones and is missing some. The profile shows about 90,000 clones, approximately 69% of them singletons. This sequence originates from a woman aged 50 to 65 in good health and CMV-seropositive. The sample taken for sequencing was PBMCs. The chain is built from TRBV10-1 and TRBJ2-1; 12 nucleotides align to TRBD2. CDR3: CASSVLAGGPPFF. CDR3 nucleotide sequence: TGCGCCAGCAGTGTCCTAGCGGGGGGGCCCCCGTTCTTC.